The 2 T cell receptor beta chains below come from one sample, sequenced in a study of Tregs in tolerant kidney transplant recipients. No antigens are known for them. Clones were read by immunoSEQ multiplex PCR, and TCRdb kept only the in-frame ones, dropping some. The table records 20,000 or so clones, around 71% of them present only once. Sequencing was performed on Tregs from blood cultured with allogeneic cells. These receptors were obtained from a human donor in good health.

V is TRBV5-6 and J is TRBJ2-4; D gene ambiguous. The germline V gene has CDR1 SGHDT and CDR2 YYEEEE. The CDR3 consists of 15 residues. Trimming took off 2 bases at V and 9 bases at J, with 18 bases between the two ends. The CDR3 is CASSLPRSLGGIQYF. The CDR3 coding sequence is TGTGCCAGCAGCTTACCGCGGTCTCTTGGTGGCATTCAGTACTTC.

This chain links TRBV12-5 with TRBJ1-6, with no clear D. Germline loops: CDR1 LGHNT, CDR2 FRNRAP. This CDR3 is built from 14 residues. Trimming cost V 1 base and J 9 bases, with 10 bases left between them. The CDR3 DNA follows: TGTGCTAGTGGTTTGGAGGGAGGGAGTTCACCCCTCCACTTT. Translation: CASGLEGGSSPLHF.